This entry features one T cell receptor beta chain sequence. Its specificity is unknown. Whole-blood total RNA was extracted without T cell sorting. Template switching added UMIs carrying a 6-nucleotide sample barcode. After re-calling the 5' RACE reads, TCRdb lists one entry per CDR3 protein, DNA absent. The sample has some 83,000 distinct CDR3 sequences; the top ten hold around 7.2%. The data originate from a study of monozygotic twins with inflammatory bowel disease. Study observations and caveats: Healthy co-twins had higher TCRbeta inverse Simpson diversity than their IBD twins.

The V gene's germline CDR1 is LGHNT and CDR2 FRNRAP. The CDR3 has 16 residues. The sample taken for sequencing was blood. The clonotype comes from a human donor with ulcerative colitis or Crohn's disease, or a healthy co-twin of an affected twin (not recorded which). The V call is TRBV12-5, the J call TRBJ2-5; TCRdb lists TRBD2, though no DNA is available to test this call. CDR3 residues: CASGQSRDLHQEAQYF.